A selection of T cell receptor beta chains follows, all from one sample in a study of T cell responses to AZD1222 COVID-19 vaccine. TCRdb's copy holds only in-frame clones and misses some; the assay was immunoSEQ multiplex PCR. The table has more than 95,000 clones, 89% seen once. Sequencing used peripheral blood, obtained on day 0 of AZD1222 vaccination. Receptor source: an adult in good health. Both conserved end residues are part of each CDR3. A D gene is named only where the DNA matches it firmly. Clone size appears in some rows only: once, few, many, or a class for an expanded clone.

>few|TRBV5-1|TRBJ2-2|.
TGCGCCAGCAGCCCCAGACAGACGAACACCGGGGAGCTGTTTTTT
CASSPRQTNTGELFF
>once|TRBV6-5|TRBJ2-1|.
TGTGCCAGCAGTTACGGGGGGGGCCCCTACAATGAGCAGTTCTTC
CASSYGGGPYNEQFF
>.|TRBV3-1/TRBV3-2|TRBJ2-1|.
TGTGCCAGCAGCCGCAGAGGTCAGAAATACAATGAGCAGTTCTTC
CASSRRGQKYNEQFF
>.|TRBV5-1|TRBJ2-7|TRBD2
TGCGCCAGCAGAACCGGGACTAGCGGGGAGGTCGACGAGCAGTACTTC
CASRTGTSGEVDEQYF
>once|TRBV3-1/TRBV3-2|TRBJ2-7|.
TGTGCCAGCAGCCAATACCCTAGTGGGGGGGCAGATGTGTACTTC
CASSQYPSGGADVYF
>.|TRBV10-3|TRBJ2-2|TRBD1
TGTGCCATCAGTGAGTCTGGTGGGACAGTTAAATTGAACACCGGGGAGCTGTTTTTT
CAISESGGTVKLNTGELFF
>.|TRBV15|TRBJ1-3|TRBD1
TGTGCCACCAGCTTTAGAGGTACACAGGGGGGAGGAAACACCATATATTTT
CATSFRGTQGGGNTIYF
>.|TRBV19|TRBJ2-1|.
TGTGCCAGTAGTATTTCGGTGGGGGGGCCCAATGAGCAGTTCTTC
CASSISVGGPNEQFF
>few|TRBV7-9|TRBJ2-7|.
TGTGCCAGCAGCTTAACAAACGACAGGTCGCGGGAGCAGTACTTC
CASSLTNDRSREQYF
>few|TRBV2|TRBJ1-2|.
TGTGCCAGCAAGCGAAGCTTCAACTATGGCTACACCTTC
CASKRSFNYGYTF
>.|TRBV6-1|TRBJ1-1|.
TGTGCCAGCAGTGAAGTTTGGGGAACGAACACTGAAGCTTTCTTT
CASSEVWGTNTEAFF
>.|TRBV5-8|TRBJ2-1|TRBD1
TGTGCCAGCAGCTCGGGACAGGCCTCATACAATGAGCAGTTCTTC
CASSSGQASYNEQFF
>.|TRBV14|TRBJ2-3|TRBD1
TGTGCCAGCAGCCAGGGACAGGGGCGCACAGATACGCAGTATTTT
CASSQGQGRTDTQYF
>once|TRBV7-9|TRBJ1-2|TRBD1
TGTGCCAGCAGCTTATCATCTGGGACAGAAACTAACTATGGCTACACCTTC
CASSLSSGTETNYGYTF
>once|TRBV4-1|TRBJ1-5|.
TGCGCCAGCAGCCAATGGACGGAGAATCAGCCCCAGCATTTT
CASSQWTENQPQHF
>.|TRBV6-5|TRBJ2-3|TRBD1
TGTGCCACAACCGGGACAGGGACCCCAGATACGCAGTATTTT
CATTGTGTPDTQYF
>.|TRBV7-9|TRBJ1-1|.
TGTGCCAGCCCCGCGACGGTTAACACTGAAGCTTTCTTT
CASPATVNTEAFF
>.|TRBV5-1|TRBJ2-5|TRBD2
TGCGCCAGCAGCTGGACGGGACTAGCGAACGCCCAAGAGACCCAGTACTTC
CASSWTGLANAQETQYF
>.|TRBV5-1|TRBJ2-5|.
TGCGCCAGAAAAGAGACCCAGTACTTC
CARKETQYF
>.|TRBV19|TRBJ2-3|.
TGTGCCAGTAGTATAGTGGGGGGCATCACAGATACGCAGTATTTT
CASSIVGGITDTQYF
>.|TRBV19|TRBJ1-1|TRBD1
TGTGCCAGTAGTTCCCAGGGGGTGAACACTGAAGCTTTCTTT
CASSSQGVNTEAFF
>.|TRBV3-1/TRBV3-2|TRBJ1-6|.
TGTGCCAGCAGCCAAGACAGGGACATAGGTTCACCCCTCCACTTT
CASSQDRDIGSPLHF
>.|TRBV5-1|TRBJ2-5|.
TGCGCCAGCAGCTTGAACCCTAGTGGGGCCTCCCAAGAGACCCAGTACTTC
CASSLNPSGASQETQYF
>.|TRBV20-1|TRBJ2-3|.
TGCAGTGCTAGTGGGGGAGCATTTAGCACAGATACGCAGTATTTT
CSASGGAFSTDTQYF
>.|TRBV29-1|TRBJ1-2|.
TGCAGCGTGGGGAACAGGGTCTATGGCTACACCTTC
CSVGNRVYGYTF
>.|TRBV10-3|TRBJ1-3|.
TGTGCCATCAGTGGGGACGAAAGCTCTGGAAACACCATATATTTT
CAISGDESSGNTIYF
>.|TRBV9|TRBJ2-3|TRBD1
TGTGCCAGCAGCGTAGGGGGCAGGGGGCCGGGAGATACGCAGTATTTT
CASSVGGRGPGDTQYF
>.|TRBV6-5|TRBJ1-1|.
TGTGCCAGCAGTTCGGGGGGTGGCACTGAAGCTTTCTTT
CASSSGGGTEAFF
>.|TRBV19|TRBJ1-3|TRBD1
TGTGCCAGTAGCAGGGACAGTGAAACAGGAAACACCATATATTTT
CASSRDSETGNTIYF
>.|TRBV6-5|TRBJ1-2|.
TGTGCCAGCAGCCCCGCCACGGACGGATTTCATGGCTACACCTTC
CASSPATDGFHGYTF
>.|TRBV6-5|TRBJ1-6|TRBD1
TGTGCCAGCACCGGGACAGGCCCTTATTCACCCCTCCACTTT
CASTGTGPYSPLHF
>.|TRBV30|TRBJ1-2|.
TGTGCCTGGAGTGTTTTTCCCTATGGCTACACCTTC
CAWSVFPYGYTF
>once|TRBV5-5|TRBJ2-7|.
TGTGCCAGCAGCTTGTTAGGCAGGGGATTCGACGAGCAGTACTTC
CASSLLGRGFDEQYF
>.|TRBV2|TRBJ1-2|.
TGTGCCAGCAGTGAAGCGCGGGGCCGCTATGGCTACACCTTC
CASSEARGRYGYTF
>.|TRBV11-2|TRBJ1-4|.
TGTGCCAGCAGCCGTCGTGAGCTAGGGGATGAAAAACTGTTTTTT
CASSRRELGDEKLFF
>.|TRBV7-9|TRBJ1-2|.
TGTGCCAGCAGCTTAGGGCCGAGCCCCTATGGCTACACCTTC
CASSLGPSPYGYTF
>.|TRBV6-5|TRBJ2-7|TRBD2
TGTGCCAGCAGTTTCCCGGGGGGAACAGACGAGCAGTACTTC
CASSFPGGTDEQYF
>.|TRBV5-1|TRBJ1-1|.
TGCGCCAGCAGTGAATACAGGGATACTGAAGCTTTCTTT
CASSEYRDTEAFF
>.|TRBV24-1|TRBJ2-3|.
TGTGCCACCAGTCCTGGGGTAAGCACAGATACGCAGTATTTT
CATSPGVSTDTQYF
>.|TRBV19|TRBJ1-5|.
TGTGCCAGTAGTATATCCCCCATGGGTTGGCAGCCCCAGCATTTT
CASSISPMGWQPQHF
>.|TRBV6-6|TRBJ2-1|.
TGTGCCAGCAGTCCGGGACAACCTCCCAATGAGCAGTTCTTC
CASSPGQPPNEQFF
>.|TRBV14|TRBJ2-3|.
TGTGCCAGCAGTGCCTGGTGGGGAAGCACAGATACGCAGTATTTT
CASSAWWGSTDTQYF
>.|TRBV10-1|TRBJ2-5|.
TGCGCCAGCAGTGACGGACAAAACCAAGAGACCCAGTACTTC
CASSDGQNQETQYF
>.|TRBV3-1/TRBV3-2|TRBJ2-3|TRBD2
TGTGCCAGCAGGCAGGTGGGGGGGACTAGCACAGATACGCAGTATTTT
CASRQVGGTSTDTQYF
>.|TRBV3-1/TRBV3-2|TRBJ2-7|.
TGTGCCAGCAGCCAGGGTGGTGGCGACGAGCAGTACTTC
CASSQGGGDEQYF
>.|TRBV10-3|TRBJ1-3|TRBD1
TGTGCCATCAGCCAGGGGGCGCAGGGAAACACCATATATTTT
CAISQGAQGNTIYF
>.|TRBV13|TRBJ1-1|.
TGTGCCAGCAGCGAGACAGGTCCCGATGAAGCTTTCTTT
CASSETGPDEAFF
>.|TRBV19|TRBJ1-1|.
TGTGCCAGTAGTATAGGGGGGGGGAGCACTGAAGCTTTCTTT
CASSIGGGSTEAFF
>.|TRBV18|TRBJ1-3|.
TGTGCCAGCTCACCGGGGAACGGGGCCCGAAACACCATATATTTT
CASSPGNGARNTIYF
>.|TRBV5-4|TRBJ2-3|TRBD2
TGTGCCAGCAGCCCGGCCCTAGCGGGGGGGAGCACAGATACGCAGTATTTT
CASSPALAGGSTDTQYF
>.|TRBV3-1/TRBV3-2|TRBJ1-2|.
TGTGCCAGCAGCCCTGATTCGTCGGGGACCCATTATGGCTACACCTTC
CASSPDSSGTHYGYTF
>.|TRBV12-5|TRBJ1-4|.
TGTGCTAGTGGTTTGGTACTGGGGCGGGGTAATGAAAAACTGTTTTTT
CASGLVLGRGNEKLFF
>.|TRBV6-5|TRBJ2-1|.
TGTGCCAGTCCTGGGGCGCGGGTGGGGGTCTTTTTGGTCTTC
CASPGARVGVFLVF
>.|TRBV6-4|TRBJ2-3|TRBD2
TGTGCCACGACGCGGACTAGCGGGGGAGGAGATACGCAGTATTTT
CATTRTSGGGDTQYF
>.|TRBV5-8|TRBJ1-4|.
TGTGCCAGCAGCTTAGGGCTAACGCATGAAAAACTGTTTTTT
CASSLGLTHEKLFF
>.|TRBV27|TRBJ1-4|.
TGTGCCAGCAGTTTAGTAGTTGGGGAGGGTCTGTTTTTT
CASSLVVGEGLFF
>.|TRBV18|TRBJ2-3|.
TGTGCCAGCCGTTGGGGACCAACAGATACGCAGTATTTT
CASRWGPTDTQYF